A selection of T cell receptor beta chains follows, all from one sample in a study of cytomegalovirus exposure and HLA in healthy donors. Sequencing used immunoSEQ multiplex PCR; TCRdb keeps in-frame clones, though not all of them. The table includes 170,000 or so clones, roughly four fifths detected once. The sequencing input was PBMCs. Receptor source: a woman in her 30s in good health and CMV-seronegative. CDR3s include the opening cysteine and the closing phenylalanine or tryptophan. D genes are given only for firm matches. Clone size is shown for a subset of rows, as once, few, many or a class of expanded clone.

V,J,D,size,DNA,CDR3
TRBV7-2,TRBJ1-1,TRBD1,few,TGTGCCAGCAGCCTAGAGGGGGCGCGGGGTGAAGCTTTCTTT,CASSLEGARGEAFF
TRBV25-1,TRBJ2-2,TRBD2,.,TGTGCCAGCAGTCTCTCTAGCGGGGCGAAGAACACCGGGGAGCTGTTTTTT,CASSLSSGAKNTGELFF
TRBV9,TRBJ2-1,TRBD2,.,TGTGCCAGCAGCGTAACCGGGACTAGCCCCTACAATGAGCAGTTCTTC,CASSVTGTSPYNEQFF
TRBV5-1,TRBJ2-5,TRBD1,.,TGCGCCAGCAGCCTGGCCGGGACAGGGAAGGAGACCCAGTACTTC,CASSLAGTGKETQYF
TRBV2,TRBJ2-7,TRBD2,.,TGTGCCAGCGGAGGACTAGCGGCAAGCTACGAGCAGTACTTC,CASGGLAASYEQYF
TRBV7-3,TRBJ2-3,TRBD2,.,TGTGCCAGCAGCCAGATAACGGGAGGGCAAACGCACACAGATACGCAGTATTTT,CASSQITGGQTHTDTQYF
TRBV2,TRBJ2-2,TRBD1,few,TGTGCCAGCAGCGTCAGGCCGACAGGGTCCGGGGAGCTGTTTTTT,CASSVRPTGSGELFF
TRBV11-2,TRBJ2-1,TRBD1,few,TGTGCCAGCAGCCTAACAGACAGGGTATTATACAATGAGCAGTTCTTC,CASSLTDRVLYNEQFF
TRBV11-2,TRBJ2-5,TRBD1,.,TGTGCCAGCAGCTTCACGGACAGGTTCCAAGAGACCCAGTACTTC,CASSFTDRFQETQYF
TRBV7-6,TRBJ2-5,.,.,TGTGCCAGCCGGAAAACCCGGGCGGGACAGCAAGAGACCCAGTACTTC,CASRKTRAGQQETQYF